This TCR beta chain originates from a study of blood T cell repertoires in COVID-19 (dated by TCRdb to 2020 to 2021). Background for the entire study: Samples covering the acute and convalescent phases of COVID-19 were provided by collaborators in the United States, Italy and Spain. Where available, HLA class I and class II types were obtained from metadata supplied by the sample provider rather than from assay-based typing. The material from the prospective study consisted of cDNA or gDNA derived from T cells, B-cell-depleted T cells, or PBMCs. The repertoires were made available in a free public database intended to serve as a resource for research on the immune response to SARS-CoV-2. The sample metadata nearly always contained a de-identified subject ID, COVID-19 status, age in years and sex. Subjects who had been exposed to COVID-19, were actively infected with it, or had recovered from it provided the deeply sampled blood TCRbeta repertoires that made up the dataset. The samples were drawn from the first 160 participants of the ongoing ImmuneRACE study and from 1,254 subjects provided by 6 global collaborators. Study-wide conclusions, independent of this receptor: Clinical and demographic metadata were provided uncurated, with the amount varying by source and participant.

The cysteine opens and the phenylalanine closes a CDR3 of 14 amino acids. CDR3 DNA only is kept here, 42 bases in frame from base 1. The trim is 5 bases for V and 0 bases for J, with a gap of 8 bases between the germline ends. CDR1 and CDR2 are drawn from the germline V gene: SGHTA, FQGNSA. As regards this clone: Its antigen is still unknown. There are no base qualities to consult, and no much larger clone falls within one base.

TCRbeta CDR3 regions were amplified from genomic DNA using the immunoSEQ Assay, a bias-controlled multiplex PCR. Per the original workflow: The number of nucleated cells in each sample was estimated from the amplification of reference gene primers within the assay. To quantify the absolute abundance of each unique TCRbeta CDR3 rearrangement, sequence reads were collapsed and filtered. For each sample, productive Simpson clonality was calculated as the square root of Simpson's diversity index over productive rearrangements. Held by TCRdb, this immuneACCESS table contains in-frame sequences only and omits some clones. Under half of the omission traces to an unresolved V gene where checked; the cause of the rest is unknown. The V and J calls and clone size were taken over from that table, and D and trimming were inferred from the DNA. In all, the sample holds tens of thousands of clones, and roughly 80% of those were seen once. The ten most abundant clones make up 3% to 4% of the sample.

The collaborating institutions used their own protocols to collect whole blood in K2EDTA tubes. For TCRbeta analysis, collaborators shipped samples as frozen whole blood, isolated PBMCs, or DNA extracted from either of those sample types. The rearrangement combines TRBV7-2 with TRBJ1-3, and the D gene may be TRBD1, 5 bases matching. The receptor was isolated from a man aged 50 to 59 with acute or convalescent COVID-19. The sequencing input was peripheral blood. The DNA is as follows: TGTGCCAGCAGCCCGACAGTCTCTGGAAACACCATATATTTT. This is translated as CASSPTVSGNTIYF.